These 3 T cell receptor beta chains came from one sample sequenced in a study of shared T cell receptors in the human thymus. Here immunoSEQ multiplex PCR was the method, and the copy in TCRdb shows in-frame clones only, minus some. The table has some 660,000 clones, roughly 86% seen once; the top ten hold about 0.0094%. This sample was also put to use in a study of human thymus T cells.

The sequenced sample consisted of thymocytes. All receptors derive from a boy younger than two with a congenital heart defect.

The genes are TRBV30 and TRBJ2-7; no clear D gene. Germline V gene sequence: CDR1 GTSNPN, CDR2 SVGIG (reference sequence). The CDR3 contains 12 residues. Between the trimmed V and J ends, which lost 2 bases and 3 bases, there was a span of 8 bases. In DNA, the CDR3 is TGTGCCTGGAGTAAGCCAGGCTACGAGCAGTACTTC. This encodes CAWSKPGYEQYF.

V gene TRBV28 combines with J gene TRBJ1-6; D not certain. This CDR3 spans 14 amino acids. Trimming removed 7 bases from V and 9 bases from J, with 16 bases in between. CDR1 is MDHEN, CDR2 SYDVKM, per germline. The CDR3: CASKLGGLGSPLHF. The CDR3, as DNA: TGTGCCAGCAAATTAGGTGGGCTGGGTTCACCCCTCCACTTT.

Only one count was recorded for this clone. This sequence joins TRBV4-2 and TRBJ2-5; 10 bases align to TRBD2. The CDR3 spans 19 residues. Germline CDR1 LGHNA, CDR2 YNFKEQ. Unmatched junction bases numbered 12, after V lost 0 bases and J lost 2 bases. DNA for the CDR3: TGTGCCAGCAGCCAAGATTGCGAGCGGGGGGGCGCGGAGCAAGAGACCCAGTACTTC. Translated: CASSQDCERGGAEQETQYF.